Described below is a single T cell receptor beta chain sequence and its context. The sample carries other DNA sequences with the same CDR3. In the study's own analysis: Counts of nucleated cells, estimated from reference gene primer amplification, were obtained. The data were produced by immunoSEQ multiplex PCR, yet TCRdb's version contains in-frame clones alone and is incomplete. D and trimming come from the DNA, and the V and J calls and clone size come from that table. Of approximately 230,000 clones listed, 85% to 90% were seen once; the top ten hold approximately 15%. This record belongs to a study of blood T cell repertoires in COVID-19. Study summary: Samples came from the United States, Italy and Spain, spanning acute and convalescent COVID-19. From T cells, B-cell-depleted T cells, or PBMCs came the material, which was cDNA or gDNA.

This CDR3 is built from 13 residues. V was clipped by 3 bases and J by 3 bases, with 8 bases between them. Germline loops: CDR1 LGHDT, CDR2 YNNKEL (reference sequence). Researchers sorted participants into cohorts using their self-reported clinical history. This receptor was obtained from a woman between 45 and 60 years old with acute COVID-19. The V and J genes are TRBV3-1 (or the pseudogene TRBV3-2) and TRBJ2-5, with D unresolved. Source material: PBMCs or T cells enriched from blood (not recorded which). In DNA form, the CDR3 reads TGTGCCAGCAGCCAGGCAGGCGAAGAGACCCAGTACTTC. Translating gives CASSQAGEETQYF.